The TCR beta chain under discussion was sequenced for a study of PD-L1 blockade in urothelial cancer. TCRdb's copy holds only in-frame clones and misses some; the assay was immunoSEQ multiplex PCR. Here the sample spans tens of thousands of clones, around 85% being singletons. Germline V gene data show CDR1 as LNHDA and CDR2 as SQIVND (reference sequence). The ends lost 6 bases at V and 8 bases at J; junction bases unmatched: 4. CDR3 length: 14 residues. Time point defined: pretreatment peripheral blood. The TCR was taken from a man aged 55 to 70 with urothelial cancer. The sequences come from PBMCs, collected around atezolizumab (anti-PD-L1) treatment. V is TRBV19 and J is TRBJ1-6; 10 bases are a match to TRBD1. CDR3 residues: CASSKDRGDSPLHF. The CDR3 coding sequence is TGTGCCAGTAGCAAGGACAGGGGGGATTCACCCCTCCACTTT.